This T cell receptor (beta chain) originates from a study of regulatory T cells in long-lasting Graves disease (dated by TCRdb to the early 2020s). Regarding the complete study: Patients with newly diagnosed Graves' disease had been on antithyroid drugs for under 3 months. The study took place in China and was registered as a clinical trial. TCR sequencing covered around 13 persistent and 20 newly diagnosed Graves' disease patients, some 35 samples in total. Patients with persistent Graves' disease were compared with patients with newly diagnosed Graves' disease using TCR sequencing and RNA sequencing of peripheral blood. What the study reported, not specific to this receptor: Patients with persistent disease shared more public clonotypes (around 3,000) than newly diagnosed patients did (more than 900). Peripheral blood alone was examined, since thyroid tissue, which constituted the primary lesion, could not be accessed. Persistent disease showed preferential use of TRBV28, TRBJ1-2 and TRBJ2-5, whereas newly diagnosed disease favored TRBV20-1 and TRBJ2-1. The authors noted that the small sample size was a limitation that may lower accuracy. Only the TCR beta chain was sequenced and analyzed. Compared with newly diagnosed patients, patients with persistent Graves' disease had lower TCR Shannon entropy and fewer highly expanded clones, which suggests clonal expansion.

The intended sense of this specimen's time point label: newly diagnosed GD, antithyroid drugs for less than 3 months. For both TCR sequencing and RNA sequencing, RNA was extracted from PBMCs using TRIzol. The diagnosis of Graves' disease followed American Thyroid Association guidelines. Recruitment of patients was carried out at an endocrinology department in Xi'an, China. From each patient, 7.5 to 9.5 milliliters of peripheral blood was collected into an EDTA anticoagulant tube. Ficoll Paque Plus density gradient separation was used to isolate PBMCs, and no further T cell sorting was done. An Agilent 2100 Bioanalyzer and agarose gel were used to check RNA quality, and a NanoDrop 2000 was used to measure RNA concentration. Libraries were constructed by multiplex PCR. Sequenced on an Illumina HiSeq 4000. TCR beta libraries were built with iRepertoire HTBI primers and Arm-PCR amplification of CDR3 regions. PCR products were gel purified before sequencing. As for how the authors treated the data: A total of around 59 TRBV and about 13 TRBJ segments were identified across samples and were used for gene usage analysis of CDR3 amino acid clonotypes. Filtered high-quality paired reads were merged into contigs using COPE and FqMerger. BLAST was used to align contigs to the IMGT TRBV, TRBD and TRBJ reference genes, and CDR3 was defined following IMGT. Any clonotype with a frequency above 0.1% was counted as a highly expanded clone. Shannon entropy served as the measure of repertoire diversity, while the Gini coefficient captured V-J evenness. Public clonotypes were defined as clonotypes shared by more than one individual. Clones were called with MiXCR by TCRdb after fastp trimmed the public reads at Q25, and only in-frame beta chains were retained. All rows with the same CDR3 protein become a single entry with the most common DNA and genes. These V and J calls rely on TCRdb rather than the paper's analysis. Here the sample has 320,000 or so distinct CDR3 sequences; over 15% occur a single time. Around 36% of the sample is taken by the ten largest.

V is pruned by 6 bases and J by 10 bases, leaving 11 bases of the junction without a gene match. Via the germline V gene (reference sequence), CDR1 is LNHDA and CDR2 SQIVND. From its cysteine to its phenylalanine, the CDR3 spans 16 amino acids. The read is trimmed to its CDR3 DNA, 48 bases read in frame from base 1. This clonotype came up many times. The antigen this receptor binds is unknown. There are no base qualities to consult, and no much larger clone falls within one base. The sequenced sample was peripheral blood mononuclear cells (PBMCs), obtained at new diagnosis, from a patient treated with antithyroid drugs. This TCR was recovered from a female donor with Graves disease. The chain couples TRBV19 to TRBJ1-6; 11 nucleotides in the junction match TRBD1. The CDR3 region: CASRGQGGRGSSPLHF. The DNA sequence is given as TGTGCCAGTAGGGGACAGGGGGGGCGTGGAAGCTCACCCCTCCACTTT. The CDR3 plus the reference TRBV19 and TRBJ1-6 genes for the other parts give the full variable domain: DGGITQSPKYLFRKEGQNVTLSCEQNLNHDAMYWYRQDPGQGLRLIYYSQIVNDFQKGDIAEGYSVSREKKESFPLTVTSAQKNPTAFYLCASRGQGGRGSSPLHFGNGTRLTVT.